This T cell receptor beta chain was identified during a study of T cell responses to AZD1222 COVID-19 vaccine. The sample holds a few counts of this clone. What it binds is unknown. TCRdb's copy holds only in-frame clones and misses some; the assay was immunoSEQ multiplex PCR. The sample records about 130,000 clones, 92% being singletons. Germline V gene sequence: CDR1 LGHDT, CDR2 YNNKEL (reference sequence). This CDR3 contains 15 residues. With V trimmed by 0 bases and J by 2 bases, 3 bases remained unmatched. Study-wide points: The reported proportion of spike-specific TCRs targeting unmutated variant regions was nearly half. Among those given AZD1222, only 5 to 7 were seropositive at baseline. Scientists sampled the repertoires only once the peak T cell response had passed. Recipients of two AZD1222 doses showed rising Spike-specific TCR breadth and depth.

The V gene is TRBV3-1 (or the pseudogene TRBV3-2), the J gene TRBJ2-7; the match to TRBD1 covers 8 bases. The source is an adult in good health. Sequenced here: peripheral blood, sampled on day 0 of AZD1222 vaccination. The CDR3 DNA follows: TGTGCCAGCAGCCAAGACAGGGGGCCTACCTACGAGCAGTACTTC. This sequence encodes CASSQDRGPTYEQYF.